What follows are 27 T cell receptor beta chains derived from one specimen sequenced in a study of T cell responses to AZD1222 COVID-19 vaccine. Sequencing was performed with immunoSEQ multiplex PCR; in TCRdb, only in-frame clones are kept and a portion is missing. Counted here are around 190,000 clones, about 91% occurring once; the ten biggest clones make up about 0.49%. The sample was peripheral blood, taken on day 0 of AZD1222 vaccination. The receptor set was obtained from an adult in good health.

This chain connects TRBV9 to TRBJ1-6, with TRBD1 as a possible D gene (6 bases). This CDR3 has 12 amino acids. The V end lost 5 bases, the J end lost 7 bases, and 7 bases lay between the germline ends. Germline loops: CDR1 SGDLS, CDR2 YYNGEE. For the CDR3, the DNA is TGTGCCAGCAGTAGGGGGAATTCACCCCTCCACTTT. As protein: CASSRGNSPLHF. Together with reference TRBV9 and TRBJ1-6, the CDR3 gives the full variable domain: DSGVTQTPKHLITATGQRVTLRCSPRSGDLSVYWYQQSLDQGLQFLIQYYNGEERAKGNILERFSAQQFPDLHSELNLSSLELGDSALYFCASSRGNSPLHFGNGTRLTVT.

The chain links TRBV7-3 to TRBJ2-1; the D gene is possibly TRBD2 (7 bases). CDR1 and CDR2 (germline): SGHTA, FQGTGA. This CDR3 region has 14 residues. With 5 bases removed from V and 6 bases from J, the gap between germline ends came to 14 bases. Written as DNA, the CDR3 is TGTGCCAGCAGCCCCTTGGGGGGGCTCAATGAGCAGTTCTTC. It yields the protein CASSPLGGLNEQFF.

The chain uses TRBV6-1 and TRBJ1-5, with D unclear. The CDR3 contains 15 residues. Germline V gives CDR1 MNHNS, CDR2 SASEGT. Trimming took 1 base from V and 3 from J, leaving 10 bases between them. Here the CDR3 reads CASSEVGTINQPQHF. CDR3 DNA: TGTGCCAGCAGTGAAGTGGGAACGATCAATCAGCCCCAGCATTTT.

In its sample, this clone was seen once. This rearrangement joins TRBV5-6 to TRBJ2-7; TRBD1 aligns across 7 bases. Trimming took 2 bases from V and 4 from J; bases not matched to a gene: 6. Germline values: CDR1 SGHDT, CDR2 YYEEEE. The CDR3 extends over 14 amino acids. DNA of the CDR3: TGTGCCAGCAGCTTCGGCCAGGGGGTATACGAGCAGTACTTC. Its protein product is CASSFGQGVYEQYF.

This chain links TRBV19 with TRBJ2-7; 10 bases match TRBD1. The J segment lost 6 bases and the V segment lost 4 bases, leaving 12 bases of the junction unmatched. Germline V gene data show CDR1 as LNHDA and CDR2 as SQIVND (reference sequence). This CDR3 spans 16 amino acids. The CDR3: CASSTTPGQGWFEQYF. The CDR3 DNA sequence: TGTGCCAGTAGTACAACCCCGGGACAGGGGTGGTTCGAGCAGTACTTC. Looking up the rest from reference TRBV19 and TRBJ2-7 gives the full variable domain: DGGITQSPKYLFRKEGQNVTLSCEQNLNHDAMYWYRQDPGQGLRLIYYSQIVNDFQKGDIAEGYSVSREKKESFPLTVTSAQKNPTAFYLCASSTTPGQGWFEQYFGPGTRLTVT.

The DNA of the CDR3 is TGTGCCACCAGTGATTTAGGGGGACAGAGGGAGACCCAGTACTTC. Translating gives CATSDLGGQRETQYF. V usage is TRBV24-1 and J usage is TRBJ2-5; 7 bases fit TRBD1. Losses at the gene ends were 1 base for V and 5 bases for J; bases not matched to a gene: 6. CDR1 and CDR2 from the germline V gene are KGHDR and SFDVKD. This CDR3 spans 15 amino acids.

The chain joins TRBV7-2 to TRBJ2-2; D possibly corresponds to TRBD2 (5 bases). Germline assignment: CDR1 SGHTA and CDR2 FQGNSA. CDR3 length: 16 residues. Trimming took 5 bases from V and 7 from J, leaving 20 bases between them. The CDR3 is CASSPRVVTGVGELFF. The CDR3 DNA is TGTGCCAGCAGCCCGCGGGTCGTCACTGGGGTCGGGGAGCTGTTTTTT.

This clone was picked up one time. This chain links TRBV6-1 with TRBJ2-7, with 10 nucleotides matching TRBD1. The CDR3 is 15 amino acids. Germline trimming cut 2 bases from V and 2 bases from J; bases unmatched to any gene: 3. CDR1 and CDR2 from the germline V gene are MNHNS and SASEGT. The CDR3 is CASSERGTGAYEQYF. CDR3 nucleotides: TGTGCCAGCAGTGAAAGGGGGACAGGGGCCTACGAGCAGTACTTC.

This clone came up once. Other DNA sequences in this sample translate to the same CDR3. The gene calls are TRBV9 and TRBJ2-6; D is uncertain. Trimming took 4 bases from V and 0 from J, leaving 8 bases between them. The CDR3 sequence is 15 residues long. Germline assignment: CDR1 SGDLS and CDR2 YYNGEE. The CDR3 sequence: CASSLTGSGANVLTF. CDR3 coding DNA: TGTGCCAGCAGCTTGACGGGCTCTGGGGCCAACGTCCTGACTTTC. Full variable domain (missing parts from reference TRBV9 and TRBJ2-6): DSGVTQTPKHLITATGQRVTLRCSPRSGDLSVYWYQQSLDQGLQFLIQYYNGEERAKGNILERFSAQQFPDLHSELNLSSLELGDSALYFCASSLTGSGANVLTFGAGSRLTVL.

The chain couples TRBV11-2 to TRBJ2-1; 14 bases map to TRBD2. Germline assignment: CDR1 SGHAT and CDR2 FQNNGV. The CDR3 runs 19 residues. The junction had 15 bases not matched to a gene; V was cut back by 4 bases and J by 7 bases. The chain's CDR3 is CASSYLGTSGSRFKNEQFF. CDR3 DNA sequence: TGTGCCAGCAGCTACCTAGGGACTAGCGGGAGTCGTTTCAAAAATGAGCAGTTCTTC.

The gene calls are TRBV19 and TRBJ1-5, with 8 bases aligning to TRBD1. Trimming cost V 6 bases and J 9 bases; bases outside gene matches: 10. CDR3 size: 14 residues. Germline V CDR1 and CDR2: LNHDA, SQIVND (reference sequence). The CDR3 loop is CASRIKDRAGPQHF. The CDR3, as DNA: TGTGCCAGTAGGATAAAGGACAGGGCCGGGCCCCAGCATTTT.

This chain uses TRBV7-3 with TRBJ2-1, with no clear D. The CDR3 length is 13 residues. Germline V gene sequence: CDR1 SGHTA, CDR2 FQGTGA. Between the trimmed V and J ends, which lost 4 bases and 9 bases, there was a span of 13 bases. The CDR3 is CASSSGPVIEQFF. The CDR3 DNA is TGTGCCAGCAGCTCCGGCCCGGTTATTGAGCAGTTCTTC.

The CDR3 region is CASSHGGPGLAGNEQFF. The CDR3 bases are TGTGCCAGCAGCCATGGAGGGCCGGGACTAGCGGGAAATGAGCAGTTCTTC. This chain joins TRBV3-1 (or the pseudogene TRBV3-2) and TRBJ2-1; TRBD2 matches at 13 bases. The junction had 9 bases not matched to a gene; V was cut back by 3 bases and J by 7 bases. The CDR3 spans 17 residues. CDR1 and CDR2 from the germline V gene are LGHDT and YNNKEL (reference sequence).

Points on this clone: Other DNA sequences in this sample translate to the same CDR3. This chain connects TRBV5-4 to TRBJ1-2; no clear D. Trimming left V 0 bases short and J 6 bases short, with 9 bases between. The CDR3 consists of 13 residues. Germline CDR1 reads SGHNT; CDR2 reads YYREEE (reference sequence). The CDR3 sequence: CASSLGGRDGYTF. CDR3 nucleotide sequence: TGTGCCAGCAGCTTGGGGGGTCGAGATGGCTACACCTTC.

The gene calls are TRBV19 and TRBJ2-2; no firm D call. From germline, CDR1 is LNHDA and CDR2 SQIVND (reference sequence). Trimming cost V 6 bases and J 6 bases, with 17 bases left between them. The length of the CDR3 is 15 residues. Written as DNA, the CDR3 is TGTGCCAGTAGCCGATCCGTCACTGGCTCCGGGGAGCTGTTTTTT. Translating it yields CASSRSVTGSGELFF.

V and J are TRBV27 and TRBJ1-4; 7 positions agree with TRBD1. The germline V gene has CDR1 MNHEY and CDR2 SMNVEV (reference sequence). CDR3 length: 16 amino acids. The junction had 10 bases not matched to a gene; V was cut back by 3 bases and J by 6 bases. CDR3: CASSLGTALGYEKLFF. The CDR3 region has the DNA TGTGCCAGCAGTTTGGGGACAGCCCTTGGCTATGAAAAACTGTTTTTT.

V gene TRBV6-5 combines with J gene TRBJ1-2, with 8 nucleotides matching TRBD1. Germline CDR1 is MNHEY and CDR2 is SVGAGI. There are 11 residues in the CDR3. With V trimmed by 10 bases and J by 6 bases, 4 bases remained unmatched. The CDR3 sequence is CATDRGHGYTF. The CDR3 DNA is TGTGCCACCGACAGGGGACATGGCTACACCTTC.

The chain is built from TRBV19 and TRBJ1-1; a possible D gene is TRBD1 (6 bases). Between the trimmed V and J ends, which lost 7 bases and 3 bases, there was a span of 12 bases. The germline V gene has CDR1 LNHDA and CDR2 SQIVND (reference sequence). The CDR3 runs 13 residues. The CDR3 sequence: CASNDRLHTEAFF. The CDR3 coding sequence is TGTGCCAGTAACGACAGGCTCCACACTGAAGCTTTCTTT.

CDR3 bases: TGCCTTCCGGATCTGTTGGGGAACACTGAAGCTTTCTTT. This sequence encodes CLPDLLGNTEAFF. The chain is built from TRBV29-1 and TRBJ1-1, with D unresolved. Germline assignment: CDR1 SQVTM and CDR2 ANQGSEA. The CDR3 runs to 13 residues.

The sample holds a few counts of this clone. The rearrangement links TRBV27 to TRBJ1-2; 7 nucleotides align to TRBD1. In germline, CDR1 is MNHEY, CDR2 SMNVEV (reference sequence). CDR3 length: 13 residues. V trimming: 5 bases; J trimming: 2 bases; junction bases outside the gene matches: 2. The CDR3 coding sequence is TGTGCCAGCAGTCCACAGGGGAACTATGGCTACACCTTC. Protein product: CASSPQGNYGYTF.

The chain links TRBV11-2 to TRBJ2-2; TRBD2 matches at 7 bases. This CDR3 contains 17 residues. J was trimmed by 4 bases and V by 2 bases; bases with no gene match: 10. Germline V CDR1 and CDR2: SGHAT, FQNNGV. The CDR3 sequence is CASSLTPRDYLTGELFF. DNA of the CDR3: TGTGCCAGCAGCTTAACCCCTCGGGACTATCTCACCGGGGAGCTGTTTTTT.

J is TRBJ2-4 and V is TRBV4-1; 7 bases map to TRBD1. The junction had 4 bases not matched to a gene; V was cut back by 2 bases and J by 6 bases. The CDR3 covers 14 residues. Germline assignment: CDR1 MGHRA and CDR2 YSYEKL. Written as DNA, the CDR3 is TGCGCCAGCAGCCAAATTACAGGGGTAAACATTCAGTACTTC. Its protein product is CASSQITGVNIQYF.

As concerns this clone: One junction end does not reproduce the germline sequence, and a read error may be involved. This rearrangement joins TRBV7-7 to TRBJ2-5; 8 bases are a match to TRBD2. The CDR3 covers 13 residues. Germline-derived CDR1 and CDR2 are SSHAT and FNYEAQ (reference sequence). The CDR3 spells CASSRGGAETQYF. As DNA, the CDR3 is TGTGCTAGCAGCCGGGGGGGGGCGGAGACCCAGTACTTC.

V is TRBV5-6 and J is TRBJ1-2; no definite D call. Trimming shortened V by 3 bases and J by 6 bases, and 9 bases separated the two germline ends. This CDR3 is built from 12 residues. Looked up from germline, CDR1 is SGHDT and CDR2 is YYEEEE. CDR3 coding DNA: TGTGCCAGCAGCTCGGACCTTAATGGCTACACCTTC. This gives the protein CASSSDLNGYTF.

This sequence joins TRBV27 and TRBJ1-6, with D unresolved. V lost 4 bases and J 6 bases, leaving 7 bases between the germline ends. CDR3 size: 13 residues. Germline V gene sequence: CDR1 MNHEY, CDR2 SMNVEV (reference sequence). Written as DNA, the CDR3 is TGTGCCAGCAGTTCGCGCGGTAATTCACCCCTCCACTTT. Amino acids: CASSSRGNSPLHF.

The CDR3 is CASSQGSGSSGANVLTF. CDR3 nucleotides: TGCGCCAGCAGCCAAGGATCGGGATCCTCTGGGGCCAACGTCCTGACTTTC. The chain joins TRBV4-3 to TRBJ2-6; perhaps TRBD2 as D (5 bases). CDR1 is LGHNA and CDR2 is YSLEER in the germline V gene. This CDR3 is 17 amino acids long. Between the trimmed V and J ends, which lost 1 base and 0 bases, there was a span of 10 bases.

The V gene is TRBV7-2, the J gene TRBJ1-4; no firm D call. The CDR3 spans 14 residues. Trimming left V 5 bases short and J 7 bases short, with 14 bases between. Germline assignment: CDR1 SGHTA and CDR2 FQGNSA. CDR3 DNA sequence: TGTGCCAGCAGCCCCTGGGCCACCAGTGAAAAACTGTTTTTT. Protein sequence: CASSPWATSEKLFF.